These 31 T cell receptor beta chains originate from one sample sequenced in a study of shared clonotypes between healthy human individuals. Naive CD8 cells lacked CD45RO and underwent positive selection for CCR7, leaving out terminally differentiated effector memory CD45RA+ cells. Libraries were prepared by immunoSEQ multiplex PCR; TCRdb keeps only in-frame clonotypes and omits some of them. The sample yields over 2,000,000 clones, just under 95% seen once. Material for sequencing was naive CD8+ T cells from PBMCs. The receptor source for this set is a man between 18 and 35 years old in good health. Some clones in this sample may be carry-over from other donors' samples.

V and J are TRBV5-1 and TRBJ2-3; D is perhaps TRBD1 (6 bases). Trimming took off 5 bases at V and 6 bases at J, with 22 bases between the two ends. Per the germline V gene, CDR1 is SGHRS and CDR2 is YFSETQ. The CDR3 consists of 16 residues. CDR3 sequence: CASSPNKDSRGDTQYF. CDR3 coding DNA: TGCGCCAGCAGTCCGAATAAGGACAGCCGCGGGGATACGCAGTATTTT.

The V and J genes are TRBV11-3 and TRBJ2-2, with TRBD2 identical over 7 bases. Germline V gene lookup returns CDR1 SGHNT and CDR2 YENEEA. The trim removed 4 bases at V and 6 bases at J, leaving 2 bases unmatched. The CDR3 has 13 residues. DNA for the CDR3: TGTGCCAGCAGCTCTAGCGGACCCGGGGAGCTGTTTTTT. Translation: CASSSSGPGELFF.

The J gene is TRBJ1-2, the V gene TRBV5-1; D perhaps matches TRBD1 (5 bases). Germline values: CDR1 SGHRS, CDR2 YFSETQ. This CDR3 has 15 amino acids. V gave up 3 bases and J gave up 3 bases, with 15 bases separating them. CDR3 amino acids: CASSSGPGGDYGYTF. The CDR3 DNA follows: TGCGCCAGCAGCTCGGGGCCTGGTGGGGACTATGGCTACACCTTC.

This clone was observed once. Other DNA sequences in this specimen translate into the identical CDR3. This chain connects TRBV7-9 to TRBJ2-7; D unresolved. The V and J ends lost 4 bases and 3 bases respectively, with 10 bases between them. The CDR3 is made up of 13 amino acids. Germline CDR1 reads SEHNR; CDR2 reads FQNEAQ (reference sequence). CDR3 in amino acids: CASSSTGDYEQYF. As DNA, the CDR3 is TGTGCCAGCAGCTCAACGGGTGACTACGAGCAGTACTTC.

As DNA, the CDR3 is TGTGCCAGCAGCGCAGCCAAAGCCGGACAGTTGATGAACACTGAAGCTTTCTTT. It encodes CASSAAKAGQLMNTEAFF. The chain uses TRBV5-4 and TRBJ1-1; perhaps TRBD1 as D (6 bases). The CDR3 loop spans 18 amino acids. V was trimmed by 4 bases and J by 0 bases, leaving 22 bases between them. CDR1 is SGHNT, CDR2 YYREEE, per germline (reference sequence).

CDR3: CATAGWDRANEKLFF. The CDR3 region has the DNA TGTGCCACAGCAGGATGGGACAGAGCTAATGAAAAACTGTTTTTT. The chain employs TRBV28 and TRBJ1-4; TRBD1 agrees at 7 bases. The J segment lost 3 bases and the V segment lost 10 bases, leaving 11 bases of the junction unmatched. This CDR3 region has 15 residues. Germline V gene lookup returns CDR1 MDHEN and CDR2 SYDVKM. The full variable domain, in which reference TRBV28 and TRBJ1-4 provide the parts outside the CDR3, is DVKVTQSSRYLVKRTGEKVFLECVQDMDHENMFWYRQDPGLGLRLIYFSYDVKMKEKGDIPEGYSVSREKKERFSLILESASTNQTSMYLCATAGWDRANEKLFFGSGTQLSVL.

This clone has only one observation. The chain joins TRBV29-1 to TRBJ2-7, with D possibly matching TRBD2 (5 bases). This CDR3 is 14 amino acids long. Trimming took 4 bases from V and 2 from J, leaving 15 bases between them. The V gene's germline CDR1 is SQVTM and CDR2 ANQGSEA. The CDR3 reads CSVAGSAITYEQYF. The CDR3 region has the DNA TGCAGCGTTGCCGGTAGCGCGATTACCTACGAGCAGTACTTC.

The chain is built from TRBV28 and TRBJ2-4; tentative D call: TRBD2 (5 bases). V lost 6 bases and J 0 bases, leaving 15 bases between the germline ends. This CDR3 has 16 amino acids. The germline CDR1 and CDR2 sequences are MDHEN and SYDVKM. Here the CDR3 reads CASSTRGRLAKNIQYF. The DNA of the CDR3 is TGTGCCAGCAGCACTAGAGGACGGCTAGCCAAAAACATTCAGTACTTC.

V gene TRBV7-8 combines with J gene TRBJ1-2; D is ambiguous. CDR3 length equals 14 residues. The germline gives CDR1 SGHVS, CDR2 FQNEAQ. V dropped 5 bases and J dropped 5 bases, with 15 bases sitting between them. The DNA for the CDR3 is TGTGCCAGCAGCCCTAGGACGGCGGGGTATGGCTACACCTTC. Its translation: CASSPRTAGYGYTF.

The genes are TRBV9 and TRBJ1-1, with TRBD1 as a possible D gene (6 bases). The CDR3 length is 16 residues. V was trimmed by 2 bases and J by 1 base, leaving 15 bases between them. The V gene's germline CDR1 is SGDLS and CDR2 YYNGEE. This CDR3 reads CASSVIPSGANTEAFF. The CDR3, as DNA: TGTGCCAGCAGCGTCATCCCATCAGGGGCGAACACTGAAGCTTTCTTT.

V and J are TRBV6-6 and TRBJ2-5, with D tentatively TRBD2 (5 bases). The CDR3 has 14 amino acids. V gave up 2 bases and J gave up 5 bases, with 12 bases separating them. Germline lookup yields CDR1 MNHNY and CDR2 SVGAGI (reference sequence). CDR3 in amino acids: CASSYVSRGETQYF. DNA of the CDR3: TGTGCCAGCAGTTACGTCTCAAGAGGGGAGACCCAGTACTTC.

The chain's CDR3 is CASKDFSSSTDTQYF. CDR3 sequence (DNA): TGTGCCAGTAAGGACTTTTCTTCTAGCACAGATACGCAGTATTTT. The V and J genes are TRBV19 and TRBJ2-3, with D perhaps matching TRBD2 (5 bases). CDR1 is LNHDA and CDR2 is SQIVND in the germline V gene (reference sequence). The length of the CDR3 is 15 residues. The ends were cut back, 7 bases at V and 0 bases at J, with 14 bases in the middle.

To note about this clone: The same CDR3 can be traced to other DNA sequences in this sample. The chain joins TRBV29-1 to TRBJ2-7, with D possibly being TRBD1 or TRBD2 (5 bases each). The CDR3 has 13 residues. V lost 2 bases and J 2 bases, leaving 10 bases between the germline ends. In germline, CDR1 is SQVTM, CDR2 ANQGSEA. CDR3 sequence: CSVEQGRPYEQYF. In DNA form, the CDR3 reads TGCAGCGTTGAACAGGGACGTCCCTACGAGCAGTACTTC.

This chain joins TRBV29-1 and TRBJ1-1, with D possibly being TRBD1 (6 bases). Germline CDR1 reads SQVTM; CDR2 reads ANQGSEA. This CDR3 has 14 amino acids. V lost 6 bases and J 4 bases, leaving 18 bases between the germline ends. CDR3 nucleotides: TGCAGCGTGATCCCCACAGGGAGGGGCACTGAAGCTTTCTTT. It is translated as CSVIPTGRGTEAFF.

V is TRBV4-1 and J is TRBJ2-1; 11 nucleotides agree with TRBD2. The J segment lost 8 bases and the V segment lost 4 bases, leaving 16 bases of the junction unmatched. The CDR3 is 18 amino acids. Germline V gene data show CDR1 as MGHRA and CDR2 as YSYEKL. CDR3 DNA sequence: TGCGCCAGCAGCCTCACTCTGGGGACTAGCGGCCCCTGGGATGAGCAGTTCTTC. Translation: CASSLTLGTSGPWDEQFF.

The J gene is TRBJ2-2, the V gene TRBV4-3; 8 nucleotides line up with TRBD2. V trimming: 0 bases; J trimming: 4 bases; junction bases outside the gene matches: 7. The CDR3 spans 17 residues. Germline assignment: CDR1 LGHNA and CDR2 YSLEER. The CDR3 DNA reads as TGCGCCAGCAGCCAAGATCACAGGGCGGGGGGCACCGGGGAGCTGTTTTTT. It yields the protein CASSQDHRAGGTGELFF.

This chain uses TRBV27 with TRBJ1-2; TRBD1 matches 7 bases. The trim removed 5 bases at V and 2 bases at J, leaving 8 bases unmatched. The CDR3 consists of 15 residues. The V gene's germline CDR1 is MNHEY and CDR2 SMNVEV (reference sequence). The CDR3 region is CASSDRQGGNYGYTF. CDR3 nucleotide sequence: TGTGCCAGCAGTGACAGACAGGGTGGCAACTATGGCTACACCTTC.

The chain employs TRBV7-9 and TRBJ1-1, with D possibly TRBD1 on 6 matching bases. The V end was cut by 3 bases, the J end by 6 bases, with 14 bases between. CDR3 length: 14 residues. The germline CDR1 and CDR2 sequences are SEHNR and FQNEAQ (reference sequence). This CDR3 reads CASSFGGLVSEAFF. CDR3 nucleotides: TGTGCCAGCAGCTTCGGGGGGCTTGTCTCTGAAGCTTTCTTT.

This clone showed up just once. The chain's CDR3 is CASSGGQALYNEQFF. CDR3 nucleotide sequence: TGTGCCAGCAGCGGGGGTCAGGCGCTTTACAATGAGCAGTTCTTC. The V call is TRBV7-2, the J call TRBJ2-1; the D gene could be TRBD1 or TRBD2 (5 bases each). V was clipped by 5 bases and J by 4 bases, with 15 bases between them. The germline CDR1 and CDR2 sequences are SGHTA and FQGNSA. This CDR3 region has 15 residues.

The chain joins TRBV28 to TRBJ2-4; D possibly corresponds to TRBD2 (6 bases). Trimming left V 3 bases short and J 0 bases short, with 9 bases between. Germline lookup yields CDR1 MDHEN and CDR2 SYDVKM. The CDR3 contains 15 residues. CDR3 in DNA: TGTGCCAGCAGTTTTGAAGCGGGAGCCAAAAACATTCAGTACTTC. This encodes CASSFEAGAKNIQYF.

The chain joins TRBV5-8 to TRBJ2-7; D not certain. The V gene lost 6 bases and the J gene lost 3 bases, with 4 bases spanning the gap. The CDR3 sequence is 10 residues long. In germline, CDR1 is SGHTS, CDR2 YDEGEE. The CDR3 sequence: CASIYYEQYF. The CDR3 coding sequence is TGTGCCAGCATTTACTACGAGCAGTACTTC.

The table lists this clone with a count of one. The sample has other DNA sequences that encode this CDR3 too. The CDR3 loop reads CASSTTSGSTDTQYF. The CDR3 DNA reads as TGTGCCAGTAGTACGACTAGCGGGAGTACCGATACGCAGTATTTT. V and J are TRBV19 and TRBJ2-3, with 12 bases matching TRBD2. CDR3 length equals 15 residues. Germline CDR1 LNHDA, CDR2 SQIVND (reference sequence). V lost 4 bases to trimming and J lost 6 bases; unmatched junction nucleotides: 5.

The V and J genes are TRBV29-1 and TRBJ2-1; D gene uncertain. The CDR3 length is 12 residues. CDR1 SQVTM and CDR2 ANQGSEA come from the germline V gene. The ends were cut back, 6 bases at V and 8 bases at J, with 14 bases in the middle. The CDR3 bases are TGCAGCGTCCCCAAACGCGCCGATGAGCAGTTCTTC. Protein sequence: CSVPKRADEQFF.

This chain uses TRBV11-3 with TRBJ2-1; 10 bases line up with TRBD2. Per the germline V gene, CDR1 is SGHNT and CDR2 is YENEEA. Trimming cost V 5 bases and J 3 bases; bases outside gene matches: 7. This CDR3 contains 16 residues. The CDR3 region is CASSPRPSGSYNEQFF. CDR3 sequence (DNA): TGTGCCAGCAGCCCCCGGCCTAGCGGGAGCTACAATGAGCAGTTCTTC.

Concerning this clone: In the same sample, other DNA sequences code for this CDR3. This chain links TRBV19 with TRBJ1-2; D not resolved. The CDR3 is made up of 14 amino acids. V was trimmed by 5 bases and J by 4 bases, leaving 14 bases between them. Germline V gene sequence: CDR1 LNHDA, CDR2 SQIVND (reference sequence). CDR3 sequence reads: CASSPGFGGYGYTF. The CDR3 DNA reads TGTGCCAGTAGTCCCGGGTTTGGTGGCTATGGCTACACCTTC.

Of note for this clone: Additional DNA sequences in this sample encode the identical CDR3. The DNA for the CDR3 is TGTGCCAGCAGTTTGGGCCCCAAGCAGTTCTTC. The encoded protein is CASSLGPKQFF. This chain joins TRBV27 and TRBJ2-1; unclear D gene. The CDR3 runs to 11 residues. Between the trimmed V and J ends, which lost 3 bases and 11 bases, there was a span of 8 bases. The germline V gene has CDR1 MNHEY and CDR2 SMNVEV (reference sequence).

The rearrangement links TRBV9 to TRBJ1-5, with D perhaps matching TRBD1 (5 bases). Looked up from germline, CDR1 is SGDLS and CDR2 is YYNGEE. This CDR3 is built from 14 residues. Trimming took 0 bases from V and 6 from J, leaving 10 bases between them. CDR3: CASSVGGESQPQHF. DNA of the CDR3: TGTGCCAGCAGCGTAGGGGGGGAATCTCAGCCCCAGCATTTT.

This clone was picked up a small number of times. The sample has other DNA sequences that encode this CDR3 too. The rearrangement links TRBV4-3 to TRBJ2-7, with 10 bases matching TRBD1. V shed 4 bases, J shed 2 bases, and the junction held 2 bases outside the gene matches. CDR3 size: 14 residues. Germline values: CDR1 LGHNA, CDR2 YSLEER. CDR3 sequence reads: CASSPGTGAYEQYF. CDR3 nucleotide sequence: TGCGCCAGCAGCCCCGGGACAGGGGCCTACGAGCAGTACTTC.

This clone was detected a few times. This rearrangement joins TRBV27 to TRBJ2-6; D remains unclear. The CDR3 sequence is 16 residues long. V was pared by 6 bases and J by 0 bases, with 12 bases between. Looked up from germline, CDR1 is MNHEY and CDR2 is SMNVEV (reference sequence). The CDR3 here is CASSLHPHSGANVLTF. For the CDR3, the DNA is TGTGCCAGCAGCCTTCATCCGCACTCTGGGGCCAACGTCCTGACTTTC.

The rearrangement uses TRBV9 and TRBJ2-1; D ambiguous. Germline loops: CDR1 SGDLS, CDR2 YYNGEE. This CDR3 contains 14 residues. Trimming stripped 0 bases from V and 7 bases from J, with 11 bases between. The CDR3 nucleotides are TGTGCCAGCAGCGTAGGTTCCCTAACAAATGAGCAGTTCTTC. Translation: CASSVGSLTNEQFF.

CDR3 loop: CASSPQGMGPQPQHF. For the CDR3, the DNA is TGTGCCAGCTCACCACAGGGGATGGGGCCTCAGCCCCAGCATTTT. The rearrangement uses TRBV18 and TRBJ1-5, with D perhaps matching TRBD1 (5 bases). Germline CDR1 and CDR2: KGHSH and LQKENI. The CDR3 length is 15 residues. The V gene lost 1 base and the J gene lost 6 bases, with 13 bases spanning the gap.